The next 3 T cell receptor beta chains were all read from a single sample in a study of Graves' ophthalmopathy and Graves' hyperthyroidism (dated by TCRdb to 2016 to 2019). The instrument given in TCRdb is Illumina HiSeq 2000. For repertoire sequencing, TCR beta CDR3 regions were amplified from RNA transcripts. HTBI primers and the Qiagen OneStep RT-PCR kit were used in a first-round RT-PCR, which was followed by a second-round multiplex PCR, size selection and purification. Through fastp at Q25 and MiXCR, TCRdb rebuilt clones from the public reads, retaining in-frame beta chains. Rows with a matching CDR3 protein are joined into one entry that keeps the most common DNA and genes. For this sample there are a few hundred thousand distinct CDR3 sequences; 15% to 20% appear just once. The biggest ten clones account for roughly 2.3% of the sample. What was sequenced was peripheral blood. These receptors all stem from an adult woman with stable Graves' hyperthyroidism.

This clonotype was seen many times. This chain uses TRBV28 with TRBJ1-5; D remains ambiguous. The germline V gene encodes CDR1 MDHEN and CDR2 SYDVKM. This CDR3 is 14 amino acids long. With 7 bases removed from V and 7 bases from J, the gap between germline ends came to 17 bases. CDR3 sequence reads: CASTPPEALQPQHF. The CDR3 DNA follows: TGTGCCAGCACCCCCCCCGAGGCCCTCCAGCCCCAGCATTTT.

The rearrangement joins TRBV28 to TRBJ1-2; D may be TRBD1 (6 bases). This CDR3 spans 12 amino acids. Germline V gene data show CDR1 as MDHEN and CDR2 as SYDVKM. V was trimmed by 3 bases and J by 7 bases, leaving 9 bases between them. The CDR3 protein is CASSFGQTGYTF. As DNA, the CDR3 is TGTGCCAGCAGTTTTGGACAGACTGGCTACACCTTC.

This clonotype was observed a handful of times. A single base separates this from a much larger clone, so it may be a read error. J is TRBJ2-5 and V is TRBV24-1; 9 bases fit TRBD1. The germline gives CDR1 KGHDR, CDR2 SFDVKD. The CDR3 extends over 16 amino acids. The CDR3 nucleotides read TGTGCCACCAGTGATCGGACAGGGGTTAAAGGAGAGACCAAGTACTTC. Its protein is CATSDRTGVKGETKYF.